The sequence of this TCR beta chain was determined in a study of T cell clones after liver transplantation. About the research overall: Subjects received no induction therapy and standard immunosuppression until randomization at 12-24 months post-transplant. The study's findings and limits: Compared with third party-reactive sequences, donor-reactive ones declined more, independent of withdrawal success. In 5 of 8 subjects, circulating graft-donor-reactive CD4 TCRbeta sequences fell significantly after transplant.

Data came from immunoSEQ multiplex PCR; TCRdb stores just in-frame clones and leaves some out. This sample has 98,000 or so clones, with 82% found just once. The count of this clone is one. Its cognate antigen is unknown. From germline, CDR1 is SGHNT and CDR2 YYREEE (reference sequence). The V and J ends lost 5 bases and 7 bases, in that order; junction bases with no gene match: 6. The CDR3 length is 13 residues. V is TRBV5-4 and J is TRBJ1-3; TRBD1 aligns across 7 bases. The TCR comes from a human donor who received a liver transplant. The sequences come from CD4+ T cells from blood, collected before liver transplant. The CDR3 reads CASSRDRVNTIYF. The CDR3 DNA follows: TGTGCCAGCAGTCGCGACAGGGTCAACACCATATATTTT.